The rows below give T cell receptor beta chains drawn from one sample of a study of identical twins. TCRdb analysed the 5' RACE reads with MiXCR anew, one entry per CDR3 protein. The sample includes over 600,000 distinct CDR3 sequences, around 20% of them seen just once. The same specimen was also included in a second study, on T cells expressing NK-cell markers.

The sample taken for sequencing was PBMCs. All receptors derive from a woman younger than 30 in good health. Each CDR3 is given with its conserved first and last residue. A D gene is named only where the DNA matches it firmly. Clone size is stated in some rows and not others, as once, few, many or a class when expanded.

j_call d_call clone_size v_call cdr3_length cdr3_aa cdr3_nt
TRBJ2-7 TRBD2 NA TRBV20-1 15 CSALGLAGGPYEQYF TGCAGTGCACTGGGACTAGCGGGAGGGCCCTACGAGCAGTACTTC
TRBJ2-5 TRBD2 many TRBV10-3 12 CAISSGGETQYF TGTGCCATCAGTAGCGGGGGGGAGACCCAGTACTTC
TRBJ2-2 TRBD1 few TRBV6-2/TRBV6-3 17 CASSYLETGHNTGELFF TGTGCCAGCAGTTACTTAGAGACAGGGCACAACACCGGGGAGCTGTTTTTT
TRBJ2-2 NA NA TRBV12-3/TRBV12-4 19 CASSPSSGWGRLDTGELFF TGTGCCAGCAGCCCCTCATCGGGATGGGGCAGGCTGGACACCGGGGAGCTGTTTTTT
TRBJ1-2 NA few TRBV20-1 12 CSAIRTGYGYTF TGCAGTGCTATAAGGACGGGCTATGGCTACACCTTC
TRBJ1-2 NA many TRBV6-5 14 CASSFLSSRGGYTF TGTGCCAGCAGTTTCCTATCTTCAAGGGGTGGCTACACCTTC
TRBJ1-1 NA many TRBV10-2 15 CASSALDRQNTEAFF TGCGCCAGCAGTGCACTCGACAGACAGAACACTGAAGCTTTCTTT
TRBJ2-7 TRBD2 NA TRBV6-1 15 CASTRTSGTVYEQYF TGTGCCAGCACCCGGACTAGCGGGACGGTCTACGAGCAGTACTTC
TRBJ2-2 NA many TRBV29-1 13 CSVGRGRTGELFF TGCAGCGTTGGTAGGGGCCGCACCGGGGAGCTGTTTTTT
TRBJ1-2 NA few TRBV7-9 12 CASSLQGPGYTF TGTGCCAGCAGCTTGCAGGGGCCTGGCTACACCTTC
TRBJ1-2 NA NA TRBV20-1 13 CSARDEGFKGYTF TGCAGTGCTAGAGATGAGGGGTTTAAGGGCTACACCTTC
TRBJ1-1 NA many TRBV5-5 12 CASSLSGGEAFF TGTGCCAGCAGCTTGTCGGGGGGAGAAGCTTTCTTT
TRBJ1-1 NA NA TRBV5-5 15 CASSLAEDSNTEAFF TGTGCCAGCAGCTTGGCCGAGGACAGTAACACTGAAGCTTTCTTT
TRBJ1-5 NA NA TRBV10-3 14 CAISMGDSNQPQHF TGTGCCATCAGTATGGGGGATAGCAATCAGCCCCAGCATTTT
TRBJ2-7 NA NA TRBV12-3/TRBV12-4 11 CASSYRAQQYF TGTGCCAGCAGTTACAGGGCACAGCAGTACTTC
TRBJ1-2 NA few TRBV6-5 14 CASSYEGKEGGYTF TGTGCCAGCAGTTACGAGGGAAAAGAAGGTGGCTACACCTTC
TRBJ2-2 NA many TRBV5-1 13 CASSLTSSGELFF TGCGCCAGCAGCTTGACTAGTTCCGGGGAGCTGTTTTTT
TRBJ2-3 TRBD2 few TRBV20-1 14 CSAPPGLVPDTQYF TGCAGTGCACCTCCGGGACTAGTCCCAGATACGCAGTATTTT
TRBJ2-7 TRBD1 NA TRBV20-1 13 CSATGQGGREQYF TGCAGTGCTACGGGACAGGGAGGAAGGGAGCAGTACTTC
TRBJ2-2 TRBD2 few TRBV3-1 15 CASSPRAGGAGELFF TGTGCCAGCAGCCCGAGGGCGGGAGGGGCCGGGGAGCTGTTTTTT
TRBJ2-1 TRBD2 NA TRBV6-2/TRBV6-3 14 CAARGAGAYNEQFF TGTGCCGCGCGGGGAGCGGGAGCATACAATGAGCAGTTCTTC
TRBJ1-5 NA few TRBV5-1 14 CASSLEGHNQPQHF TGCGCCAGCAGCTTGGAGGGTCACAATCAGCCCCAGCATTTT
TRBJ2-7 NA NA TRBV7-6 15 CASSLDVQGYHEQYF TGTGCCAGCAGCCTAGACGTGCAGGGGTACCACGAGCAGTACTTC
TRBJ1-2 TRBD1 NA TRBV25-1 17 CASSDSNRDRGAYGYTF TGTGCCAGCAGTGACTCAAACCGGGACAGGGGGGCCTATGGCTACACCTTC
TRBJ2-7 NA NA TRBV7-8 14 CASRPLGGHDEQYF TGTGCCAGCCGGCCCCTGGGGGGCCACGACGAGCAGTACTTC
TRBJ2-7 NA NA TRBV5-6 12 CASRTLSYEQYF TGTGCCAGCAGAACCCTCTCCTACGAGCAGTACTTC
TRBJ2-7 NA NA TRBV7-8 13 CASGWRGSYEQYF TGTGCCAGCGGATGGCGGGGCTCCTACGAGCAGTACTTC
TRBJ2-1 NA few TRBV7-9 14 CASDRKSSYNEQFF TGTGCCAGCGATCGCAAGAGCTCCTACAATGAGCAGTTCTTC
TRBJ2-3 NA NA TRBV9 13 CASIGIPADTQYF TGTGCCAGCATAGGGATTCCGGCAGATACGCAGTATTTT
TRBJ2-7 TRBD2 NA TRBV20-1 16 CSAGRLAGNLRGEQYF TGCAGTGCTGGTCGTTTAGCGGGGAACCTAAGAGGCGAGCAGTACTTC
TRBJ1-1 TRBD1 many TRBV12-3/TRBV12-4 14 CASSSRDRGTEAFF TGTGCCAGCAGTTCCCGAGACAGGGGCACTGAAGCTTTCTTT
TRBJ2-5 TRBD2 NA TRBV13 22 CASSPAPGQIISSGRPQETQYF TGTGCCAGCAGCCCTGCACCGGGACAGATCATCTCTAGCGGGAGGCCCCAAGAGACCCAGTACTTC
TRBJ2-7 TRBD1 NA TRBV7-2 14 CASSLRETGNEQYF TGTGCCAGCAGCTTAAGGGAGACAGGGAACGAGCAGTACTTC
TRBJ1-3 TRBD1 few TRBV7-2 15 CASSVTGETGNTIYF TGTGCCAGCAGCGTAACAGGGGAGACTGGAAACACCATATATTTT
TRBJ2-1 NA few TRBV20-1 14 CSARARMAYNEQFF TGCAGTGCTAGGGCCCGGATGGCCTACAATGAGCAGTTCTTC
TRBJ1-2 NA NA TRBV25-1 13 CASSEQGSGGYTF TGTGCCAGCAGTGAGCAGGGTTCAGGTGGCTACACCTTC
TRBJ2-5 TRBD2 NA TRBV29-1 16 CSVLGLAGVYGETQYF TGCAGCGTCCTGGGACTAGCGGGAGTATATGGGGAGACCCAGTACTTC
TRBJ2-7 TRBD2 NA TRBV20-1 15 CSARARTSGTYEQYF TGCAGTGCTAGAGCCCGGACTAGCGGGACGTACGAGCAGTACTTC
TRBJ2-7 TRBD1 NA TRBV10-3 14 CAIRGTGGISEQYF TGTGCCATCAGGGGGACAGGGGGCATCTCCGAGCAGTACTTC
TRBJ2-1 NA few TRBV12-3/TRBV12-4 14 CASSFQRGANEQFF TGTGCCAGCAGTTTCCAACGAGGTGCCAATGAGCAGTTCTTC
TRBJ1-1 NA NA TRBV20-1 13 CSASLALGTEAFF TGCAGTGCTAGTCTTGCCCTAGGAACTGAAGCTTTCTTT
TRBJ2-4 NA NA TRBV11-1 20 CASSLALGAGRSVGRNIQYF TGTGCCAGCAGCTTAGCGTTGGGGGCAGGGCGGTCGGTCGGTCGGAACATTCAGTACTTC
TRBJ1-5 NA many TRBV24-1 13 CATSDRRNQPQHF TGTGCCACCAGCGACAGGCGCAATCAGCCCCAGCATTTT
TRBJ2-1 TRBD1 few TRBV7-9 16 CASILGTGSAYNEQFF TGTGCCAGCATCTTAGGGACAGGGTCGGCCTACAATGAGCAGTTCTTC
TRBJ1-1 NA NA TRBV5-1 13 CASSPFGSTEAFF TGCGCCAGCAGCCCTTTCGGGAGCACTGAAGCTTTCTTT
TRBJ2-5 TRBD2 many TRBV2 17 CASSEEGRLAGGETQYF TGTGCCAGCAGTGAAGAAGGACGGCTAGCGGGGGGGGAAACCCAGTACTTC
TRBJ2-7 TRBD1 NA TRBV7-2 15 CASSLDWTGVGEQYF TGTGCCAGCAGCTTAGATTGGACAGGGGTGGGCGAGCAGTACTTC
TRBJ1-2 NA NA TRBV20-1 13 CSAREEGSYGYTF TGCAGTGCTAGAGAGGAAGGGAGCTATGGCTACACCTTC
TRBJ2-7 TRBD1 few TRBV10-1 15 CASNSTGQNSYEQYF TGCGCCAGCAATTCGACAGGGCAGAACTCCTACGAGCAGTACTTC
TRBJ1-6 NA NA TRBV2 12 CASNRQNSPLHF TGTGCCAGCAATAGACAGAATTCACCCCTCCACTTT
TRBJ1-1 TRBD1 many TRBV12-3/TRBV12-4 12 CASSLGTGPAFF TGTGCCAGCAGTTTAGGGACAGGGCCTGCTTTCTTT
TRBJ1-1 NA few TRBV18 14 CASSPSDRVGEAFF TGTGCCAGCTCACCTAGTGATAGGGTGGGTGAAGCTTTCTTT
TRBJ2-3 TRBD2 NA TRBV11-2 18 CASSSWWVAGGQSDTQYF TGTGCCAGCAGCTCTTGGTGGGTCGCGGGAGGGCAGTCAGATACGCAGTATTTT
TRBJ2-1 NA NA TRBV24-1 14 CAVSSQRTYNEQFF TGTGCCGTATCTTCCCAGCGGACCTACAATGAGCAGTTCTTC
TRBJ1-5 NA NA TRBV2 15 CASSDRGTAYQPQHF TGTGCCAGCAGTGATCGGGGAACGGCCTATCAGCCCCAGCATTTT
TRBJ2-6 TRBD2 few TRBV20-1 17 CSARVGGRHAGANVLTF TGCAGTGCTAGAGTGGGAGGGAGACACGCTGGGGCCAACGTCCTGACTTTC
TRBJ2-3 TRBD2 few TRBV12-3/TRBV12-4 20 CASKEGRRGLAVPSTDTQYF TGTGCCAGCAAGGAGGGGAGAAGGGGACTAGCGGTTCCTTCCACAGATACGCAGTATTTT
TRBJ2-7 NA NA TRBV7-2 15 CASSLEVTGSHEQYF TGTGCCAGCAGCTTAGAGGTGACAGGATCCCACGAGCAGTACTTC